This T cell receptor (beta chain) was documented in a study of OX40 agonist ivuxolimab in advanced cancers. Sampling of blood occurred at baseline, cycle 4 day 1, and cycle 7 day 1. Germline lookup yields CDR1 MNHEY and CDR2 SMNVEV (reference sequence). The CDR3 runs to 17 residues. V was clipped by 4 bases and J by 5 bases, with 21 bases between them. TCRdb keeps only in-frame clones here, not all; method: immunoSEQ multiplex PCR. Of 42,000 or so clones in the sample, approximately 86% were seen once. This TCR came from an adult with an advanced solid tumor such as melanoma, head and neck, liver or kidney cancer. V and J are TRBV27 and TRBJ1-5; D ambiguous. Sequenced here: CD4+ or CD8+ T cells sorted from blood, sampled in a trial of the OX40 agonist ivuxolimab. The CDR3 sequence is CASSSLTTIGVHQPQHF. The CDR3 DNA reads as TGTGCCAGCAGTTCCCTTACCACCATTGGGGTCCATCAGCCCCAGCATTTT.